This T cell receptor beta chain was recovered during a study of PD-1 blockade in classical Hodgkin lymphoma. The data were produced by immunoSEQ multiplex PCR, yet TCRdb's version contains in-frame clones alone and is incomplete. The sample yields 50,000 to 65,000 clones, under 95% seen once. Trimming removed 6 bases from V and 0 bases from J; junction bases left unmatched: 7. CDR3 length: 15 residues. In germline, CDR1 is MNHEY, CDR2 SMNVEV (reference sequence). About this clone: The same CDR3 arises from other DNA sequences in this sample as well.

All patients relapsed after autologous stem cell transplantation, and brentuximab vedotin exposure varied. Specimen: peripheral blood mononuclear cells (PBMCs), collected before the second cycle of nivolumab. The rearrangement uses TRBV27 and TRBJ2-7; 8 bases agree with TRBD2. This receptor was identified in a human donor with classical Hodgkin lymphoma. The DNA of the CDR3 is TGTGCCAGCAGACTTAGCGGGACTGGCTCCTACGAGCAGTACTTC. Translated, it gives CASRLSGTGSYEQYF.